This passage covers 28 T cell receptor beta chains from one sample sequenced in a study of cytomegalovirus exposure and HLA in healthy donors. The repertoire was sequenced with immunoSEQ multiplex PCR; TCRdb's copy has only in-frame clones and lacks some. The top ten clones hold about a fifth of a sample with some 140,000 clones, approximately 86% of them seen once. The source material was PBMCs. The receptors here all came from a man between 18 and 29 years old in good health and CMV-seropositive.

The chain links TRBV7-3 to TRBJ2-7, with 14 bases identical to TRBD2. The CDR3 consists of 18 residues. V shed 6 bases, J shed 0 bases, and the junction held 10 bases outside the gene matches. Germline V gene data show CDR1 as SGHTA and CDR2 as FQGTGA. Written as DNA, the CDR3 is TGTGCCAGCAGTACTCGACTAGCGGGAGGGGGGAGCTCCTACGAGCAGTACTTC. Translated: CASSTRLAGGGSSYEQYF.

The V and J genes are TRBV27 and TRBJ2-7; a weak D match, TRBD1 (5 bases). The V and J ends lost 5 bases and 1 base respectively, with 12 bases between them. The CDR3 is 14 residues long. Germline assignment: CDR1 MNHEY and CDR2 SMNVEV (reference sequence). The CDR3 DNA is TGTGCCAGCAGTCCTCTCGACAGATCCTACGAGCAGTACTTC. This sequence encodes CASSPLDRSYEQYF.

CDR3 nucleotides: TGTGCCAGCAGCTTCGGGGTACTTGAAGCTTTCTTT. The encoded protein is CASSFGVLEAFF. The chain is built from TRBV7-9 and TRBJ1-1; D is unclear. Germline assignment: CDR1 SEHNR and CDR2 FQNEAQ (reference sequence). The CDR3 contains 12 residues. Trimming cost V 3 bases and J 7 bases, with 9 bases left between them.

J is TRBJ1-6 and V is TRBV19; D remains unclear. Germline loops: CDR1 LNHDA, CDR2 SQIVND (reference sequence). The V end lost 5 bases, the J end lost 0 bases, and 14 bases lay between the germline ends. This CDR3 region has 17 residues. The CDR3 reads CASSVRTGYSYNSPLHF. The CDR3 nucleotides read TGTGCCAGTAGTGTCCGGACGGGGTACTCCTATAATTCACCCCTCCACTTT.

V is TRBV27 and J is TRBJ2-7; 11 bases fit TRBD1. This CDR3 spans 16 amino acids. Trimming removed 6 bases from V and 3 bases from J; junction bases left unmatched: 10. Germline CDR1 and CDR2: MNHEY and SMNVEV (reference sequence). The CDR3 loop is CASSQEPGTGGYEQYF. In DNA form, the CDR3 reads TGTGCCAGCAGCCAGGAACCCGGGACAGGGGGCTACGAGCAGTACTTC.

The genes are TRBV5-1 and TRBJ2-1, with 13 positions matching TRBD2. V lost 3 bases to trimming and J lost 5 bases; unmatched junction nucleotides: 5. The CDR3 is 16 residues long. Germline CDR1 and CDR2: SGHRS and YFSETQ. CDR3 DNA sequence: TGCGCCAGCAGCTGGGAGGGGACTAGCGGGGACAATGAGCAGTTCTTC. This encodes CASSWEGTSGDNEQFF.

The V call is TRBV2, the J call TRBJ1-3; TRBD1 aligns across 9 bases. There are 14 residues in the CDR3. Germline assignment: CDR1 SNHLY and CDR2 FYNNEI. The J segment lost 4 bases and the V segment lost 6 bases, leaving 4 bases of the junction unmatched. This CDR3 reads CASSGQGLGNTIYF. DNA for the CDR3: TGTGCCAGCAGCGGACAGGGGTTAGGAAACACCATATATTTT.

This chain connects TRBV19 to TRBJ2-1; TRBD2 aligns across 9 bases. The CDR3 is 17 amino acids. Germline CDR1 reads LNHDA; CDR2 reads SQIVND (reference sequence). V dropped 3 bases and J dropped 3; count of bases not matched to a gene: 9. The CDR3 sequence is CASSIPLTSGVYNEQFF. Written as DNA, the CDR3 is TGTGCCAGTAGTATTCCCCTGACTAGCGGAGTCTACAATGAGCAGTTCTTC.

This clone is a singleton in its sample. V usage is TRBV30 and J usage is TRBJ2-7; D not resolved. Germline V gene sequence: CDR1 GTSNPN, CDR2 SVGIG (reference sequence). The length of the CDR3 is 12 residues. Trimming removed 6 bases at V and 5 bases at J, with 14 bases between. This CDR3 is CACSAAFDEQYF. The CDR3 coding sequence is TGTGCCTGTTCGGCGGCGTTCGACGAGCAGTACTTC.

The rearrangement links TRBV19 to TRBJ1-5; the D gene is possibly TRBD1 (5 bases). The CDR3 runs to 13 residues. The germline V and J ends were trimmed by 9 bases and 7 bases, with 16 bases remaining between them. CDR1 is LNHDA, CDR2 SQIVND, per germline (reference sequence). CDR3 amino acids: CASSGKIEQPQHF. DNA for the CDR3: TGTGCCAGCTCAGGGAAAATCGAACAGCCCCAGCATTTT. The full variable domain, rest sourced from reference TRBV19 and TRBJ1-5, is DGGITQSPKYLFRKEGQNVTLSCEQNLNHDAMYWYRQDPGQGLRLIYYSQIVNDFQKGDIAEGYSVSREKKESFPLTVTSAQKNPTAFYLCASSGKIEQPQHFGDGTRLSIL.

The rearrangement links TRBV4-3 to TRBJ2-7; the D gene is possibly TRBD2 (7 bases). The V end was cut by 1 base, the J end by 2 bases, with 15 bases between. Germline V gene data show CDR1 as LGHNA and CDR2 as YSLEER. The CDR3 runs 16 residues. DNA of the CDR3: TGCGCCAGCAGCCAAGGCTTGGGGGGGCGTCCCTACGAGCAGTACTTC. Translating gives CASSQGLGGRPYEQYF.

J is TRBJ2-3 and V is TRBV4-3; maybe TRBD2 (6 bases). Trimming cost V 3 bases and J 1 base, with 11 bases left between them. This CDR3 is 15 amino acids long. Germline CDR1 is LGHNA and CDR2 is YSLEER. CDR3 nucleotide sequence: TGCGCCAGCAGCCAGCGGGAACGGGGCACAGATACGCAGTATTTT. This codes for CASSQRERGTDTQYF.

This clone has a single count. The rearrangement joins TRBV7-6 to TRBJ1-1; 11 bases align to TRBD1. Unmatched junction bases numbered 3, after V lost 5 bases and J lost 4 bases. The CDR3 runs to 14 residues. In germline, CDR1 is SGHVS, CDR2 FNYEAQ. This chain's CDR3 is CASSRTGGGTEAFF. The CDR3 nucleotides are TGTGCCAGCAGCCGGACAGGGGGCGGCACTGAAGCTTTCTTT.

This chain links TRBV6-5 with TRBJ2-7; TRBD1 might be the D (6 bases). This CDR3 contains 13 residues. Germline CDR1 is MNHEY and CDR2 is SVGAGI. Trimming took off 6 bases at V and 0 bases at J, with 9 bases between the two ends. The CDR3 spells CASSGQFSYEQYF. The CDR3 DNA reads as TGTGCCAGCAGCGGACAGTTCTCCTACGAGCAGTACTTC.

J is TRBJ1-4 and V is TRBV9; 9 bases are a match to TRBD1. The germline gives CDR1 SGDLS, CDR2 YYNGEE. Trimming removed 3 bases from V and 5 bases from J; junction bases left unmatched: 5. The CDR3 consists of 15 residues. CDR3 loop: CASSGGDRANEKLFF. The CDR3 DNA is TGTGCCAGCAGCGGAGGGGACAGGGCAAATGAAAAACTGTTTTTT. The full variable domain, in which reference TRBV9 and TRBJ1-4 provide the parts outside the CDR3, is DSGVTQTPKHLITATGQRVTLRCSPRSGDLSVYWYQQSLDQGLQFLIQYYNGEERAKGNILERFSAQQFPDLHSELNLSSLELGDSALYFCASSGGDRANEKLFFGSGTQLSVL.

V gene TRBV5-1 combines with J gene TRBJ2-7, with 11 positions matching TRBD2. Per germline, CDR1 SGHRS and CDR2 YFSETQ. The V and J ends lost 2 bases and 7 bases, in that order; junction bases with no gene match: 5. This CDR3 is 14 amino acids long. The CDR3: CASSFSGGAREQYF. The DNA of the CDR3 is TGCGCCAGCAGCTTTAGCGGGGGGGCGCGGGAGCAGTACTTC.

This clone has a single count. The chain links TRBV6-4 to TRBJ2-3; D unresolved. Trimming removed 5 bases at V and 8 bases at J, with 8 bases between. CDR1 is MRHNA, CDR2 SNTAGT, per germline. The CDR3 contains 11 residues. The CDR3 region is CASSLAATQYF. CDR3 coding DNA: TGTGCCAGCAGTTTGGCGGCTACGCAGTATTTT.

The V and J genes are TRBV5-4 and TRBJ2-7, with 10 bases fitting TRBD2. Germline CDR1 SGHNT, CDR2 YYREEE (reference sequence). The CDR3 sequence is 16 residues long. Trimming at V came to 2 bases and at J to 4 bases, leaving 9 bases not matched to a gene. CDR3 loop: CASSFRKLAGVYEQYF. DNA for the CDR3: TGTGCCAGCAGCTTCCGGAAGCTAGCGGGAGTTTACGAGCAGTACTTC.

This chain uses TRBV5-1 with TRBJ2-7; 9 bases agree with TRBD1. Germline V gene sequence: CDR1 SGHRS, CDR2 YFSETQ. The CDR3 totals 16 residues. V was pared by 3 bases and J by 1 base, with 8 bases of the junction left unmatched. CDR3 sequence reads: CASSSRRDRASYEQYF. As DNA, the CDR3 is TGCGCCAGCAGCTCGAGACGGGACAGGGCTTCCTACGAGCAGTACTTC.

This clone was seen once. This chain links TRBV9 with TRBJ2-5, with 8 bases that match TRBD1. This CDR3 comprises 16 residues. Looked up from germline, CDR1 is SGDLS and CDR2 is YYNGEE. V gave up 4 bases and J gave up 1 base; unmatched junction bases: 9. CDR3 in DNA: TGTGCCAGCAGCCCGGACAGGGATGGGCCCCAAGAGACCCAGTACTTC. It codes for CASSPDRDGPQETQYF.

The J gene is TRBJ1-1, the V gene TRBV20-1; weak D call: TRBD1 (6 bases). The CDR3 extends over 10 amino acids. CDR1 is DFQATT, CDR2 SNEGSKA, per germline (reference sequence). Trimming shortened V by 6 bases and J by 11 bases, and 13 bases separated the two germline ends. The CDR3 DNA is TGCAGTGCGGGGGCTAAAGGGGCTTTCTTT. As protein: CSAGAKGAFF.

The J gene is TRBJ2-7, the V gene TRBV28, with D perhaps TRBD1 (6 bases). With 3 bases removed from V and 2 bases from J, the gap between germline ends came to 14 bases. The CDR3 has 15 amino acids. Germline CDR1 and CDR2: MDHEN and SYDVKM. CDR3 sequence: CASSFSTGWTYEQYF. CDR3 coding DNA: TGTGCCAGCAGTTTTTCGACAGGATGGACCTACGAGCAGTACTTC.

The chain combines TRBV2 with TRBJ2-7; 8 bases line up with TRBD2. Germline CDR1 is SNHLY and CDR2 is FYNNEI. This CDR3 is built from 14 residues. Trimming took 6 bases from V and 2 from J; bases not matched to a gene: 6. The CDR3 loop is CASRPAGAAYEQYF. Here the CDR3 DNA reads TGTGCCAGCAGACCAGCGGGAGCGGCCTACGAGCAGTACTTC.

The rearrangement joins TRBV6-5 to TRBJ2-3; 8 bases align to TRBD1. V was clipped by 6 bases and J by 0 bases; unmatched bases: 5. CDR1 is MNHEY and CDR2 is SVGAGI in the germline V gene. The CDR3 has 15 amino acids. The CDR3 spells CASSSTGVSTDTQYF. DNA for the CDR3: TGTGCCAGCAGCTCGACAGGGGTGAGCACAGATACGCAGTATTTT.

The rearrangement joins TRBV5-1 to TRBJ2-2; 9 bases line up with TRBD2. Germline V gene sequence: CDR1 SGHRS, CDR2 YFSETQ. There are 16 residues in the CDR3. J lost 4 bases, V lost 0 bases, and 4 bases had no gene match. CDR3 DNA sequence: TGCGCCAGCAGCTTGGGGCTAGCGGGGTTCACCGGGGAGCTGTTTTTT. Translated: CASSLGLAGFTGELFF.

V and J are TRBV4-3 and TRBJ1-6, with 9 bases identical to TRBD1. Germline assignment: CDR1 LGHNA and CDR2 YSLEER. Trimming cost V 0 bases and J 10 bases; bases outside gene matches: 10. The CDR3 covers 17 residues. Written as DNA, the CDR3 is TGCGCCAGCAGCCAAGATCCCGGGACAGGGCGACTATCACCCCTCCACTTT. Amino acids: CASSQDPGTGRLSPLHF.

This clone was recorded only once. The rearrangement uses TRBV5-1 and TRBJ2-1; D is unclear. Germline assignment: CDR1 SGHRS and CDR2 YFSETQ. This CDR3 is 12 amino acids long. The V end lost 2 bases, the J end lost 5 bases, and 5 bases lay between the germline ends. This CDR3 is CASSLTDNEQFF. CDR3 nucleotides: TGCGCCAGCAGCTTAACAGACAATGAGCAGTTCTTC.

The CDR3 loop reads CASSLNSRANTGELFF. CDR3 in DNA: TGTGCCAGCAGTTTAAACTCCAGGGCCAACACCGGGGAGCTGTTTTTT. V and J are TRBV27 and TRBJ2-2; D is perhaps TRBD1 (5 bases). Trimming pared 2 bases from V and 2 bases from J, leaving 12 bases between. The CDR3 loop spans 16 amino acids. In germline, CDR1 is MNHEY, CDR2 SMNVEV (reference sequence).